The rows below give T cell receptor beta chains drawn from one sample of a study of Ad26.COV2.S vaccination and SARS-CoV-2 variants. Using immunoSEQ multiplex PCR, the repertoire was profiled, and TCRdb retains in-frame clones only, with some absent. The table has fewer than 600,000 clones, 80% to 90% seen once. The sequences come from peripheral blood, collected in a trial of Ad26.COV2.S vaccine versus placebo. These receptors came from a person between 18 and 60 years old who received the Ad26.COV2.S COVID-19 vaccine or a placebo. CDR3s include the opening cysteine and the closing phenylalanine or tryptophan. D genes are given only for firm matches. Only part of the rows carry a size: once, few, many, or a class if the clone is expanded.

clone_size | j_call | d_call | v_call | cdr3_aa | cdr3_nt
- | TRBJ2-5 | TRBD1 | TRBV5-1 | CASSPRGDRRETQYF | TGCGCCAGCAGCCCCCGCGGGGACAGGAGGGAGACCCAGTACTTC
- | TRBJ1-2 | - | TRBV10-3 | CAISAAGHGYTF | TGTGCCATCAGCGCCGCGGGACATGGCTACACCTTC
- | TRBJ2-7 | - | TRBV15 | CATSEGSYEQYF | TGTGCCACCAGTGAAGGGAGCTACGAGCAGTACTTC
- | TRBJ2-1 | TRBD2 | TRBV29-1 | CSVEDPSGRVNEQFF | TGCAGCGTTGAAGACCCTAGCGGGAGGGTGAATGAGCAGTTCTTC
once | TRBJ2-7 | - | TRBV12-5 | CASGPTRREQYF | TGTGCTAGTGGTCCAACCCGTCGCGAGCAGTACTTC
- | TRBJ2-3 | - | TRBV20-1 | CSARNTDTQYF | TGCAGTGCTAGAAACACAGATACGCAGTATTTT
- | TRBJ1-1 | - | TRBV5-4 | CASREGLNTEAFF | TGTGCCAGCAGAGAAGGGTTGAACACTGAAGCTTTCTTT
- | TRBJ2-7 | - | TRBV15 | CATSTEVRGDEQYF | TGTGCCACCAGCACCGAAGTGAGGGGGGACGAGCAGTACTTC
- | TRBJ2-2 | - | TRBV18 | CASSSPDRPTGELFF | TGTGCCAGCTCATCCCCAGACAGACCAACCGGGGAGCTGTTTTTT
- | TRBJ1-1 | TRBD1 | TRBV7-3 | CASSPGRRGLGTEAFF | TGTGCCAGCAGCCCGGGTAGGAGGGGGCTGGGCACTGAAGCTTTCTTT
- | TRBJ2-2 | - | TRBV11-3 | CASRKTQGLRTGELFF | TGTGCCAGCAGAAAAACACAGGGTCTGAGGACCGGGGAGCTGTTTTTT
- | TRBJ1-1 | - | TRBV28 | CASSFLGWVSEAFF | TGTGCCAGCAGTTTCCTGGGTTGGGTTTCTGAAGCTTTCTTT
- | TRBJ1-1 | - | TRBV29-1 | CSVARQLNTEAFF | TGCAGCGTTGCCCGCCAGCTAAACACTGAAGCTTTCTTT
- | TRBJ1-1 | - | TRBV2 | CASSEATEAFF | TGTGCCAGCAGTGAAGCCACTGAAGCTTTCTTT
- | TRBJ1-1 | - | TRBV6-6 | CASSYSREYTEAFF | TGTGCCAGCAGTTACTCGCGGGAGTACACTGAAGCTTTCTTT
- | TRBJ2-2 | TRBD1 | TRBV4-3 | CASSPDRGNAGELFF | TGCGCCAGCAGCCCGGACAGGGGAAACGCCGGGGAGCTGTTTTTT
- | TRBJ2-7 | - | TRBV30 | CAWRAGNYEQYF | TGTGCCTGGAGGGCGGGTAACTACGAGCAGTACTTC
- | TRBJ1-2 | - | TRBV3-1/TRBV3-2 | CASSQEDRRVGGYTF | TGTGCCAGCAGCCAAGAAGACCGGCGGGTCGGTGGCTACACCTTC
- | TRBJ1-1 | - | TRBV10-2 | CASSPGTQAFF | TGCGCCAGCAGTCCCGGGACCCAAGCTTTCTTT
- | TRBJ2-2 | - | TRBV7-2 | CASSLFGNTGELFF | TGTGCCAGCAGCTTATTTGGGAACACCGGGGAGCTGTTTTTT
- | TRBJ2-5 | - | TRBV28 | CASSSGAKETQYF | TGTGCCAGCAGTTCCGGGGCTAAAGAGACCCAGTACTTC
- | TRBJ1-4 | - | TRBV5-5 | CASSPQGANEKLFF | TGTGCCAGCAGCCCACAGGGTGCTAATGAAAAACTGTTTTTT